This paragraph covers one TCR beta chain sequence. V gave up 0 bases and J gave up 3 bases; unmatched junction bases: 0. This CDR3 region has 15 residues. Looked up from germline, CDR1 is SSHAT and CDR2 is FNYEAQ (reference sequence). The data were produced by immunoSEQ multiplex PCR, yet TCRdb's version contains in-frame clones alone and is incomplete. Of about 1.1 million clones listed, roughly 80% are singletons. The data were obtained in a study of shared clonotypes between healthy human individuals. The sample was memory CD4+ T cells from PBMCs. Subset defined: CD45RA-negative fraction. This TCR was recovered from a man in his late teens or twenties in good health. Some clones in this sample may be carry-over from other donors' samples. The V gene is TRBV7-7, the J gene TRBJ2-1, with 9 nucleotides matching TRBD2. CDR3 nucleotide sequence: TGTGCCAGCAGCTTAGCAGCGGGAGGCTACAATGAGCAGTTCTTC. Translating it yields CASSLAAGGYNEQFF.